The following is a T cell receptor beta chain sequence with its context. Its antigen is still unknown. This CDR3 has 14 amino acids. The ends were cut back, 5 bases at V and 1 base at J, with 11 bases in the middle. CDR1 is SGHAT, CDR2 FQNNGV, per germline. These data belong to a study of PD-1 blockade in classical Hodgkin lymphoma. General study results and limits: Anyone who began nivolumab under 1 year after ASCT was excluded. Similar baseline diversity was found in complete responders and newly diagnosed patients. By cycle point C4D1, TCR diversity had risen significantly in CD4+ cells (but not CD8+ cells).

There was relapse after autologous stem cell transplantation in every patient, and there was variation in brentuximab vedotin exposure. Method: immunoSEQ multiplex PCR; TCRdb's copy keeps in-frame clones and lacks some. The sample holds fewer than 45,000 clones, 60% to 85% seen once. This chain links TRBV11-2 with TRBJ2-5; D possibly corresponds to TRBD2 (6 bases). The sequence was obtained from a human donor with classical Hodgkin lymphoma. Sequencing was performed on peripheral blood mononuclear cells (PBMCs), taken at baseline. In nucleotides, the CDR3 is TGTGCCAGCAGCCCTGGGGACTTCCAAGAGACCCAGTACTTC. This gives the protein CASSPGDFQETQYF.